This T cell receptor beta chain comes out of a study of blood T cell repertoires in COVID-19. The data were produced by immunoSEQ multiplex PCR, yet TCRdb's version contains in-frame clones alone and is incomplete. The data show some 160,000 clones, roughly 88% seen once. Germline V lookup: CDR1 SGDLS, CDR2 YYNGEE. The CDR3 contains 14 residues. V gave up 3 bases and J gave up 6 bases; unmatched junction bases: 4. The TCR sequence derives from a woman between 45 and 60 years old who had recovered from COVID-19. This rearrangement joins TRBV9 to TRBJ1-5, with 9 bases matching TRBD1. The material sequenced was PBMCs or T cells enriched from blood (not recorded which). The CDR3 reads CASSGTGGGQPQHF. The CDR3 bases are TGTGCCAGCAGCGGTACAGGGGGCGGTCAGCCCCAGCATTTT.